A single sample gave rise to the 4 T cell receptor beta chains below, sequenced in a study of T-cell reconstitution after alpha-beta-depleted transplantation in children. Researchers prepared the TCRbeta library using unique molecular identifiers, the study reports. TCRdb re-analysed the PCR reads in MiXCR, keeping a single row per CDR3 protein. Here the sample spans over 150,000 distinct CDR3 sequences, 6.3% being singletons. The sample was PBMCs, taken before TCRalphabeta/CD19-depleted stem cell transplant. The source is a girl younger than two with combined immunodeficiency, due to receive a stem cell transplant.

V gene TRBV7-9 combines with J gene TRBJ1-1; 7 bases line up with TRBD1. V was clipped by 5 bases and J by 11 bases; unmatched bases: 14. Germline V gives CDR1 SEHNR, CDR2 FQNEAQ (reference sequence). There are 14 residues in the CDR3. The CDR3 region is CASSPQGDPGGAFF. The CDR3 nucleotides are TGTGCCAGCAGCCCCCAGGGGGACCCGGGGGGCGCTTTCTTT.

This clonotype was detected many times. This chain's CDR3 is CASSLGDSGNTIYF. The CDR3, as DNA: TGTGCCAGCAGTTTGGGGGACTCTGGAAACACCATATATTTT. The rearrangement links TRBV12-3 or TRBV12-4 to TRBJ1-3; D possibly corresponds to TRBD1 (5 bases). V shed 3 bases and J shed 0 bases, with 6 bases lying between them. There are 14 residues in the CDR3.

This clonotype has a handful of counts. J is TRBJ2-1 and V is TRBV5-1, with a tentative D call TRBD2 (7 bases). The length of the CDR3 is 16 residues. Per germline, CDR1 SGHRS and CDR2 YFSETQ. The V end was cut by 4 bases, the J end by 9 bases, with 23 bases between. CDR3 loop: CASSLPRGPYGIEQFF. DNA for the CDR3: TGCGCCAGCAGCCTTCCGCGGGGGCCCTATGGAATTGAGCAGTTCTTC.

This clonotype was detected ten times or more. The chain carries TRBV5-1 and TRBJ2-1, with TRBD2 matching over 12 bases. Germline loops: CDR1 SGHRS, CDR2 YFSETQ. This CDR3 spans 18 amino acids. V lost 0 bases, J lost 6 bases, and 10 bases stayed unmatched. CDR3 nucleotides: TGCGCCAGCAGCTTGGCCCGTCGACTAGCGGGAGAACGCAATGAGCAGTTCTTC. Translation: CASSLARRLAGERNEQFF.